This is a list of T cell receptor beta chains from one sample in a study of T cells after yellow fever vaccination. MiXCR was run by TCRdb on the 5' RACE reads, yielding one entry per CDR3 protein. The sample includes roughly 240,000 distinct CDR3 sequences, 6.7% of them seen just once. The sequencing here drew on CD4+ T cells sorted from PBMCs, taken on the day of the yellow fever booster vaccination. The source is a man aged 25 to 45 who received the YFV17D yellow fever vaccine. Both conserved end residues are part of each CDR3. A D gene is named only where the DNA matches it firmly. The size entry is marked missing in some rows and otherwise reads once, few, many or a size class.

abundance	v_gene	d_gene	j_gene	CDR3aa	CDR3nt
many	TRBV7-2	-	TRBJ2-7	CASSLDLGEQYF	TGTGCCAGCAGCTTAGACCTGGGGGAGCAGTACTTC
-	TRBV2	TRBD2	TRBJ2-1	CASSPRAGGTTRGYEQFF	TGTGCCAGCAGTCCACGGGCGGGAGGGACCACTCGGGGGTATGAGCAGTTCTTC
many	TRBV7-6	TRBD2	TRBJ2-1	CASRLSGRTAYNEQFF	TGTGCCAGCAGACTAAGCGGGAGGACTGCCTACAATGAGCAGTTCTTC
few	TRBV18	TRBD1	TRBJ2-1	CASSPMLMGQGYNEQFF	TGTGCCAGCTCACCAATGTTAATGGGACAGGGGTACAATGAGCAGTTCTTC
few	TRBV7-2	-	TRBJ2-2	CASSSKTGTGELFF	TGTGCCAGCAGCTCAAAGACCGGAACCGGGGAGCTGTTTTTT
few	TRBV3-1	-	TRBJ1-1	CASSPGRPDEAFF	TGTGCCAGCAGCCCCGGGAGGCCCGATGAAGCTTTCTTT
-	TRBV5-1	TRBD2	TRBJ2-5	CASSSPSGTRVTQYF	TGCGCCAGCAGTTCCCCGTCCGGGACTAGGGTGACCCAGTACTTC
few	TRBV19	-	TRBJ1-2	CASSIANGANYGYTF	TGTGCCAGTAGTATAGCGAACGGAGCTAACTATGGCTACACCTTC
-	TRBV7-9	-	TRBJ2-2	CASSLDVFSGGELFF	TGTGCCAGCAGCTTAGATGTTTTCAGCGGCGGGGAGCTGTTTTTT
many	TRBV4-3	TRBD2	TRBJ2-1	CASSQVVTSGRGEQFF	TGCGCCAGCAGCCAAGTTGTGACTAGCGGGAGAGGCGAGCAGTTCTTC